Presented here are 10 T cell receptor beta chains from one specimen sequenced in a study of cytomegalovirus exposure and HLA in healthy donors. 13 Jbeta primers and 60 Vbeta primers were used for the PCR. Profiling relied on immunoSEQ multiplex PCR, and the TCRdb table lists in-frame clones only, not all of them. The sample records 250,000 or so clones, about 80% being singletons. Sequenced material: PBMCs. These receptors were taken from a woman aged 60-75 years in good health and CMV-seropositive.

The count of this clone is one. The chain couples TRBV11-2 to TRBJ1-2, with unresolved D. The germline V and J ends were trimmed by 2 bases and 3 bases, with 7 bases remaining between them. The CDR3 loop spans 13 amino acids. From germline, CDR1 is SGHAT and CDR2 FQNNGV. The CDR3 DNA reads as TGTGCCAGCAGCTTACCAGGATACTATGGCTACACCTTC. It is translated as CASSLPGYYGYTF.

V is TRBV7-8 and J is TRBJ2-2; possibly TRBD2 for D (5 bases). From germline, CDR1 is SGHVS and CDR2 FQNEAQ. V was clipped by 1 base and J by 0 bases, with 9 bases between them. CDR3 size: 16 residues. CDR3 sequence reads: CASSLGGHPNTGELFF. The DNA for the CDR3 is TGTGCCAGCAGCTTAGGAGGGCATCCGAACACCGGGGAGCTGTTTTTT.

This rearrangement joins TRBV7-2 to TRBJ2-5; D not certain. Germline V gene lookup returns CDR1 SGHTA and CDR2 FQGNSA. V dropped 0 bases and J dropped 5 bases, with 10 bases sitting between them. The CDR3 runs 14 residues. The CDR3 spells CASSLARSLETQYF. The DNA for the CDR3 is TGTGCCAGCAGCTTAGCGCGGAGCCTTGAGACCCAGTACTTC.

The chain recombines TRBV7-9 with TRBJ2-7, with TRBD1 matching over 9 bases. After removal of 0 bases from V and 7 bases from J, the junction contained 7 bases not matched to a gene. The CDR3 is 15 amino acids. Germline assignment: CDR1 SEHNR and CDR2 FQNEAQ (reference sequence). CDR3 nucleotides: TGTGCCAGCAGCTTAGCGTTGGACAGGGGTAGTGAGCAGTACTTC. Translated: CASSLALDRGSEQYF. The full variable domain, in which reference TRBV7-9 and TRBJ2-7 provide the parts outside the CDR3, is DTGVSQNPRHKITKRGQNVTFRCDPISEHNRLYWYRQTLGQGPEFLTYFQNEAQLEKSRLLSDRFSAERPKGSFSTLEIQRTEQGDSAMYLCASSLALDRGSEQYFGPGTRLTVT.

This chain uses TRBV6-4 with TRBJ2-1; 8 bases agree with TRBD2. Germline CDR1 is MRHNA and CDR2 is SNTAGT. The CDR3 has 16 amino acids. After removal of 2 bases from V and 12 bases from J, the junction contained 15 bases not matched to a gene. In nucleotides, the CDR3 is TGTGCCAGCAGTGACCCAGAGTGGGGACTAGTCCCTGGGCAGTTCTTC. Residues: CASSDPEWGLVPGQFF.

The rearrangement links TRBV4-2 to TRBJ2-2; D is perhaps TRBD2 (5 bases). CDR1 LGHNA and CDR2 YNFKEQ come from the germline V gene. This CDR3 is built from 13 residues. V lost 1 base and J 6 bases, leaving 6 bases between the germline ends. Here the CDR3 DNA reads TGTGCCAGCAGCCAAGTGGACTCCGGGGAGCTGTTTTTT. It is translated as CASSQVDSGELFF.

The chain combines TRBV6-1 with TRBJ1-3; no clear D. Per germline, CDR1 MNHNS and CDR2 SASEGT. Trimming pared 4 bases from V and 0 bases from J, leaving 10 bases between. There are 15 residues in the CDR3. The DNA for the CDR3 is TGTGCCAGCAGTGTTGGGCACAGCTCTGGAAACACCATATATTTT. Protein sequence: CASSVGHSSGNTIYF.

J is TRBJ2-3 and V is TRBV5-1; possible D gene TRBD2, 7 bases. Germline CDR1 is SGHRS and CDR2 is YFSETQ. This CDR3 comprises 15 residues. V was pared by 0 bases and J by 1 base, with 9 bases between. In DNA form, the CDR3 reads TGCGCCAGCAGCTTGGTAGGGGGGGGCACAGATACGCAGTATTTT. It specifies CASSLVGGGTDTQYF.

The count of this clone is one. The rearrangement uses TRBV2 and TRBJ1-5; D remains unclear. V lost 5 bases to trimming and J lost 0 bases, with 8 bases between them. Germline CDR1 reads SNHLY; CDR2 reads FYNNEI. The CDR3 length is 14 residues. CDR3 nucleotide sequence: TGTGCCAGCAGTTGGGCAGATAGCAATCAGCCCCAGCATTTT. It specifies CASSWADSNQPQHF.

V is TRBV5-4 and J is TRBJ2-1; TRBD2 might be the D (6 bases). This CDR3 is 17 amino acids long. The V gene lost 0 bases and the J gene lost 4 bases, with 17 bases spanning the gap. Germline V gene sequence: CDR1 SGHNT, CDR2 YYREEE (reference sequence). The CDR3 sequence: CASSLAGISGPYNEQFF. The CDR3 bases are TGTGCCAGCAGCTTGGCCGGTATCAGCGGGCCATACAATGAGCAGTTCTTC. Supplemented by reference TRBV5-4 and TRBJ2-1, the full variable domain reads ETGVTQSPTHLIKTRGQQVTLRCSSQSGHNTVSWYQQALGQGPQFIFQYYREEENGRGNFPPRFSGLQFPNYSSELNVNALELDDSALYLCASSLAGISGPYNEQFFGPGTRLTVL.